This T cell receptor beta chain was sequenced during a study of blood T cell repertoires in COVID-19. This CDR3 spans 16 amino acids. V was cut by 1 base and J by 5 bases, with 15 bases left in between. Germline V gene lookup returns CDR1 MGHRA and CDR2 YSYEKL. Using immunoSEQ multiplex PCR, the repertoire was profiled, and TCRdb retains in-frame clones only, with some absent. The sample lists about 250,000 clones, around four fifths occurring once. Sequencing used peripheral blood. This TCR was sampled from a man aged 40-50 years with active or convalescent COVID-19. V is TRBV4-1 and J is TRBJ1-5; D ambiguous. The CDR3 bases are TGCGCCAGCAGCCAAGTCGTAGAGTGTAGTGATCAGCCCCAGCATTTT. This codes for CASSQVVECSDQPQHF.